The present entry profiles one T cell receptor beta chain with its context. Its antigen is as yet unknown. This record comes from a study of cytomegalovirus exposure and HLA in healthy donors. Study-level findings and limits: The study labeled more than 150 TCR beta chains cytomegalovirus-associated. There were a few CMV-associated chains whose specificity for CMV antigens was confirmed in vitro.

After removal of 5 bases from V and 1 base from J, the junction contained 6 bases not matched to a gene. Germline V CDR1 and CDR2: SGHTA, FQGNSA. The CDR3 consists of 16 residues. Sequenced by immunoSEQ multiplex PCR; TCRdb stores in-frame clones only, minus some. The top ten clones hold roughly 0.96% of a sample with 250,000 to 400,000 clones, 88% of them seen once. This receptor was identified in a man aged 25-45 years in good health and CMV-seronegative. Material for sequencing was PBMCs. The chain employs TRBV7-2 and TRBJ2-3; TRBD1 matches 10 bases. Here the CDR3 reads CASSQTGTGGTDTQYF. CDR3 DNA sequence: TGTGCCAGCAGCCAAACCGGGACAGGGGGCACAGATACGCAGTATTTT.